The 19 T cell receptor beta chains below were found in one sample sequenced in a study of T cell changes during pregnancy in multiple sclerosis. Assay: immunoSEQ multiplex PCR; the TCRdb copy retains only in-frame clones and omits some. Of approximately 64,000 clones in the sample, around 93% are singletons; the top ten hold about 2.5%. Source: peripheral blood, taken in the first trimester of pregnancy. All receptors come from a female donor with multiple sclerosis, enrolled in a pregnancy study.

This sequence joins TRBV27 and TRBJ2-7; 7 nucleotides align to TRBD1. The V and J ends lost 4 bases and 3 bases, in that order; junction bases with no gene match: 6. There are 14 residues in the CDR3. Germline V CDR1 and CDR2: MNHEY, SMNVEV (reference sequence). The CDR3 protein is CASSSGRQGYEQYF. CDR3 DNA sequence: TGTGCCAGCAGTTCCGGCAGACAGGGCTACGAGCAGTACTTC.

The chain employs TRBV5-8 and TRBJ1-1; 7 bases map to TRBD1. The germline V gene encodes CDR1 SGHTS and CDR2 YDEGEE. The CDR3 totals 15 residues. With V trimmed by 3 bases and J by 1 base, 6 bases remained unmatched. CDR3 nucleotides: TGTGCCAGCAGCTGGCGGACAGGACAGAACACTGAAGCTTTCTTT. Translation: CASSWRTGQNTEAFF. The whole variable domain, remainder taken from reference TRBV5-8 and TRBJ1-1, is EAGVTQSPTHLIKTRGQQATLRCSPISGHTSVYWYQQALGLGLQFLLWYDEGEERNRGNFPPRFSGRQFPNYSSELNVNALELEDSALYLCASSWRTGQNTEAFFGQGTRLTVV.

The rearrangement joins TRBV4-1 to TRBJ2-3, with 12 bases that match TRBD2. The germline CDR1 and CDR2 sequences are MGHRA and YSYEKL. The CDR3 is made up of 16 amino acids. The V gene end was trimmed by 2 bases and the J gene end by 4 bases; junction bases not matched to a gene: 4. CDR3 amino acids: CASSQRLAGEADTQYF. The CDR3, as DNA: TGCGCCAGCAGCCAAAGACTAGCGGGAGAGGCAGATACGCAGTATTTT.

The chain combines TRBV4-3 with TRBJ2-1; TRBD2 aligns across 8 bases. The CDR3 runs 14 residues. Germline-derived CDR1 and CDR2 are LGHNA and YSLEER. After removal of 3 bases from V and 4 bases from J, the junction contained 2 bases not matched to a gene. CDR3 sequence (DNA): TGCGCCAGCAGCCAGCGGGAGGATTACAATGAGCAGTTCTTC. This gives the protein CASSQREDYNEQFF.

The V and J genes are TRBV7-2 and TRBJ2-2, with 11 bases fitting TRBD1. V trimming: 4 bases; J trimming: 4 bases; junction bases outside the gene matches: 5. The V gene's germline CDR1 is SGHTA and CDR2 FQGNSA. This CDR3 comprises 16 residues. CDR3 sequence (DNA): TGTGCCAGCAGCTCCCCCGGGACAGGGGGCACCGGGGAGCTGTTTTTT. Translation: CASSSPGTGGTGELFF.

V is TRBV5-4 and J is TRBJ2-1, with 11 bases identical to TRBD2. The CDR3 is made up of 15 amino acids. Germline V gives CDR1 SGHNT, CDR2 YYREEE (reference sequence). V dropped 4 bases and J dropped 3; count of bases not matched to a gene: 3. The CDR3: CASSKGLADYNEQFF. CDR3 sequence (DNA): TGTGCCAGCAGCAAGGGACTAGCGGACTACAATGAGCAGTTCTTC.

The chain joins TRBV5-1 to TRBJ2-2; 13 positions agree with TRBD2. CDR3 length equals 17 residues. The germline V gene has CDR1 SGHRS and CDR2 YFSETQ. Trimming took 6 bases from V and 7 from J; bases not matched to a gene: 12. CDR3 nucleotide sequence: TGCGCCAGCACCCTTGGAGGGACTAGCGGGATGTACGGGGAGCTGTTTTTT. This codes for CASTLGGTSGMYGELFF. Using reference TRBV5-1 and TRBJ2-2 for the parts outside the CDR3, the full variable domain is KAGVTQTPRYLIKTRGQQVTLSCSPISGHRSVSWYQQTPGQGLQFLFEYFSETQRNKGNFPGRFSGRQFSNSRSEMNVSTLELGDSALYLCASTLGGTSGMYGELFFGEGSRLTVL.

The CDR3 is CASVEVGTGYNEQFF. The CDR3, as DNA: TGTGCCAGCGTCGAAGTCGGGACAGGGTACAATGAGCAGTTCTTC. The V call is TRBV6-1, the J call TRBJ2-1, with TRBD1 matching over 9 bases. The CDR3 is 15 amino acids. Germline CDR1 MNHNS, CDR2 SASEGT. Losses at the gene ends were 8 bases for V and 4 bases for J; bases not matched to a gene: 9.

This rearrangement joins TRBV10-1 to TRBJ2-3, with a weak D call TRBD2 (5 bases). Trimming left V 0 bases short and J 2 bases short, with 15 bases between. Germline loops: CDR1 WNHNN, CDR2 SYGVQD (reference sequence). The CDR3 runs to 17 residues. CDR3 DNA: TGCGCCAGCAGTGAGTCGACTCAGGAGCGGACCACAGATACGCAGTATTTT. Protein product: CASSESTQERTTDTQYF.

The chain is built from TRBV7-3 and TRBJ2-1; 8 nucleotides line up with TRBD2. With 5 bases clipped from V and 0 bases from J, the junction kept 9 bases outside the gene matches. From germline, CDR1 is SGHTA and CDR2 FQGTGA. There are 17 residues in the CDR3. The CDR3 spells CASSPRTSRSSYNEQFF. The CDR3 nucleotides are TGTGCCAGCAGCCCGAGGACTAGCCGCAGCTCCTACAATGAGCAGTTCTTC. The entire variable domain, with the rest obtained from reference TRBV7-3 and TRBJ2-1, is as follows: GAGVSQTPSNKVTEKGKYVELRCDPISGHTALYWYRQSLGQGPEFLIYFQGTGAADDSGLPNDRFFAVRPEGSVSTLKIQRTERGDSAVYLCASSPRTSRSSYNEQFFGPGTRLTVL.

V and J are TRBV6-6 and TRBJ2-7; possibly TRBD2 for D (5 bases). The length of the CDR3 is 14 residues. Germline V gene lookup returns CDR1 MNHNY and CDR2 SVGAGI (reference sequence). Trimming left V 8 bases short and J 2 bases short, with 16 bases between. The CDR3 reads CASVEGGVTYEQYF. The CDR3 region has the DNA TGTGCCAGCGTCGAAGGAGGCGTCACCTACGAGCAGTACTTC.

This chain connects TRBV12-1 to TRBJ2-1; no DNA check was done on the table's D call, TRBD2. TRBV12-1 is marked as a pseudogene. The CDR3 consists of 15 residues. The CDR3 loop is CASSQRTGRGIEQFF. The CDR3 DNA sequence: TGTGCCAGCAGCCAACGTACCGGGAGGGGCATTGAGCAGTTCTTC.

This clone was picked up a small number of times. V and J are TRBV7-3 and TRBJ1-1; TRBD1 matches at 8 bases. With V trimmed by 1 base and J by 0 bases, 10 bases remained unmatched. The CDR3 consists of 18 residues. CDR1 is SGHTA and CDR2 is FQGTGA in the germline V gene. CDR3 amino acids: CASSLRAGTGLLNTEAFF. The CDR3 bases are TGTGCCAGCAGCTTAAGAGCCGGGACAGGTCTTCTGAACACTGAAGCTTTCTTT.

V is TRBV7-3 and J is TRBJ2-3; weak D call: TRBD2 (5 bases). Trimming shortened V by 0 bases and J by 2 bases, and 9 bases separated the two germline ends. Germline V lookup: CDR1 SGHTA, CDR2 FQGTGA. The CDR3 runs 15 residues. The CDR3 sequence is CASSLTVTTTDTQYF. The CDR3 DNA reads as TGTGCCAGCAGCTTAACGGTGACTACCACAGATACGCAGTATTTT.

The chain uses TRBV27 and TRBJ2-7; D ambiguous. Trimming stripped 0 bases from V and 7 bases from J, with 10 bases between. Per germline, CDR1 MNHEY and CDR2 SMNVEV (reference sequence). CDR3 length: 13 amino acids. CDR3: CASSLSYGLEQYF. The CDR3 nucleotides are TGTGCCAGCAGTTTATCGTACGGTTTGGAGCAGTACTTC.

The gene calls are TRBV19 and TRBJ1-2; tentative D call: TRBD1 (5 bases). Trimming left V 4 bases short and J 6 bases short, with 15 bases between. CDR1 and CDR2 from the germline V gene are LNHDA and SQIVND (reference sequence). This CDR3 has 14 residues. This chain's CDR3 is CASSTAGKFHGYTF. In DNA form, the CDR3 reads TGTGCCAGTAGTACTGCAGGGAAGTTTCATGGCTACACCTTC.

The rearrangement links TRBV4-2 to TRBJ2-4; D is perhaps TRBD2 (6 bases). V was pared by 2 bases and J by 10 bases, with 12 bases between. CDR1 and CDR2 from the germline V gene are LGHNA and YNFKEQ. The CDR3 has 13 amino acids. The CDR3 nucleotides read TGTGCCAGCAGCCAAACCGGGACTCGTATTCAGTACTTC. Encoded protein: CASSQTGTRIQYF.

V usage is TRBV27 and J usage is TRBJ1-1; 10 bases line up with TRBD1. The CDR3 has 17 residues. In germline, CDR1 is MNHEY, CDR2 SMNVEV (reference sequence). After removal of 6 bases from V and 5 bases from J, the junction contained 15 bases not matched to a gene. Here the CDR3 DNA reads TGTGCCAGCAGCCTCCGGGGGACAGGGGTAGGGGGGACTGAAGCTTTCTTT. Its translation: CASSLRGTGVGGTEAFF.

CDR3 amino acids: CASSVAVFSTDTQYF. The CDR3 nucleotides are TGTGCCAGCAGCGTGGCTGTTTTTAGCACAGATACGCAGTATTTT. The chain has TRBV9 and TRBJ2-3; D remains ambiguous. From germline, CDR1 is SGDLS and CDR2 YYNGEE. Trimming stripped 2 bases from V and 0 bases from J, with 10 bases between. The CDR3 has 15 amino acids.